The sequence of this T cell receptor beta chain was determined in a study of T cells expressing NK-cell markers. TCR beta libraries carry UMIs added by 5'RACE template switching. Each CDR3 protein gets one entry in TCRdb, which reprocessed the 5' RACE reads and gives no DNA. The sample's table shows more than 250,000 distinct CDR3 sequences. The germline CDR1 and CDR2 sequences are SGHNT and YYREEE (reference sequence). The CDR3 is 15 residues long. As regards this clonotype: Its antigen is as yet unknown.

Study results and caveats: These same clonotypes (in four donors) also led the CD3+CD56-NKG2C+ fraction. For over five donors, the dominant NKG2C+ clonotypes made up about 1.0-7.5% of their CD8+ T cells.

This sequence joins TRBV5-4 and TRBJ2-7; TCRdb's D call, TRBD1, is unchecked because there is no DNA. This clonotype originated in a young man in good health. Material: blood T cells: a sorted CD56 or NKG2C T cell subset, CD4+ or CD8+ T cells, or bulk PBMC T cells (not recorded which). The CDR3 loop reads CASSSRERGSYEQYF.